The text below deals with one T cell receptor beta chain. The source of the sample is a study of blood T cell repertoires in COVID-19. Source study methods: The authors estimated nucleated cell counts from reference gene primer amplification. Sequencing was performed with immunoSEQ multiplex PCR; in TCRdb, only in-frame clones are kept and a portion is missing. From that table come the V and J calls and clone size; the DNA was used to work out D and trimming. The sample contains some 400,000 clones, 80% to 90% of which appear only once. V lost 7 bases and J 5 bases, leaving 12 bases between the germline ends. CDR3 length: 12 residues. Germline CDR1 reads SQVTM; CDR2 reads ANQGSEA.

This rearrangement joins TRBV29-1 to TRBJ2-1, with D possibly matching TRBD1 (6 bases). The receptor was derived from a man aged 30-40 years who had recovered from COVID-19. The sequencing input was PBMCs or T cells enriched from blood (not recorded which). The CDR3 protein is CSAYRADNEQFF. The CDR3 region has the DNA TGCAGCGCCTACAGGGCAGACAATGAGCAGTTCTTC.